This TCR beta chain was profiled in a study of blood T cell repertoires in COVID-19. Study summary: Sample material is recorded as cDNA or gDNA derived from T cells, B-cell-depleted T cells, or PBMCs.

Authors' analysis steps: The authors estimated nucleated cell counts from reference gene primer amplification. Profiled with immunoSEQ multiplex PCR; TCRdb holds only in-frame clones, not every one. V and J calls and clone size are copied from that table; D and trimming were computed from the DNA. The sample lists over 200,000 clones, 70% to 90% occurring once. With 0 bases removed from V and 5 bases from J, the gap between germline ends came to 16 bases. This CDR3 spans 16 amino acids. The germline gives CDR1 MNHEY, CDR2 SMNVEV (reference sequence). This TCR was sampled from a woman aged 70-85 years with active or convalescent COVID-19. What was sequenced was peripheral blood. The V call is TRBV27, the J call TRBJ2-5; D is undetermined. CDR3 sequence (DNA): TGTGCCAGCAGTTTATCCACAGTGTTGCGCATGGAGACCCAGTACTTC. Protein product: CASSLSTVLRMETQYF.